Reported below is one T cell receptor beta chain. Its antigen remains unknown. The data were obtained in a study of OX40 agonist ivuxolimab in advanced cancers. About the study: The dose-escalation cohort was around 83% male, with a mean age of around 60 years, ranging roughly 23 to 85. Study-level findings and limits: Clones of CD4+ and CD8+ blood T cells grew by week 6 at doses of 0.1 to 3.0 mg/kg.

Sampled blood was obtained at baseline, cycle 4 day 1, and cycle 7 day 1. V was pared by 5 bases and J by 5 bases, with 9 bases of the junction left unmatched. CDR3 length: 15 amino acids. Looked up from germline, CDR1 is PRHDT and CDR2 is FYEKMQ (reference sequence). TCRdb keeps only in-frame clones here, not all; method: immunoSEQ multiplex PCR. Found here are 71,000 or so clones, over 90% of them singletons; the top ten hold less than 7%. This sequence joins TRBV13 and TRBJ2-5, with 9 positions matching TRBD2. Specimen: CD4+ or CD8+ T cells sorted from blood, collected in a trial of the OX40 agonist ivuxolimab. The origin of this receptor is an adult with an advanced solid tumor such as melanoma, head and neck, liver or kidney cancer. In nucleotides, the CDR3 is TGTGCCAGCAGCGTTAGCGGGAGAGGTCCGGAGACCCAGTACTTC. It codes for CASSVSGRGPETQYF.